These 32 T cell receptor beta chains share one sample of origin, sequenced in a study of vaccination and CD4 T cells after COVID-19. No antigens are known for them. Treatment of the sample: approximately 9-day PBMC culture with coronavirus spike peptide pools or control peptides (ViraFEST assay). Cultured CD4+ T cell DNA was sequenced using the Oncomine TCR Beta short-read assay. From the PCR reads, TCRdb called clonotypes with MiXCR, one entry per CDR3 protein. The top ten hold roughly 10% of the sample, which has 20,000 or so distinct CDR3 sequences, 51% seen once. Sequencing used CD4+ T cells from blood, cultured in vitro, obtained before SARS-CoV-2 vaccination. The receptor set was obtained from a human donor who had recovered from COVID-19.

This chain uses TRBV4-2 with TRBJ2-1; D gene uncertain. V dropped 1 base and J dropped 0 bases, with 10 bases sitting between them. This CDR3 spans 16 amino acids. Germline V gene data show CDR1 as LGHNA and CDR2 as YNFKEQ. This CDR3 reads CASSQGPENSYNEQFF. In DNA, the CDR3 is TGTGCCAGCAGCCAAGGGCCCGAGAACTCCTACAATGAGCAGTTCTTC.

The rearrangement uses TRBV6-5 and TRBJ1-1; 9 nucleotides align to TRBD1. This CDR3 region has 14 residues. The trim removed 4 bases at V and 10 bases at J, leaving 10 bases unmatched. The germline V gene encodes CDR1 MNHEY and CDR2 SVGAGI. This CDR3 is CASSLMRDRVVAFF. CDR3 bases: TGTGCCAGCAGTTTGATGCGGGACAGGGTTGTAGCTTTCTTT.

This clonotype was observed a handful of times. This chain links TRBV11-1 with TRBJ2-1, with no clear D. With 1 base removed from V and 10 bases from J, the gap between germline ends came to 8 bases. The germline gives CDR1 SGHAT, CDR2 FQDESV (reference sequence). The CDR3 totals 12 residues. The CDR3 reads CASSLDGTEQFF. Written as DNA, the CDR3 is TGTGCCAGCAGCTTAGACGGAACCGAGCAGTTCTTC.

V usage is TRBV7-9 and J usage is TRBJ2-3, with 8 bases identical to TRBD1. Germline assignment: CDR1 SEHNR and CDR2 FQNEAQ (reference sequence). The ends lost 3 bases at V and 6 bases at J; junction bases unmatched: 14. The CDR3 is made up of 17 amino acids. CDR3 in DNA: TGTGCCAGCAGCTTTCGCTTACGGACAGGGAGTGGTGATACGCAGTATTTT. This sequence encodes CASSFRLRTGSGDTQYF.

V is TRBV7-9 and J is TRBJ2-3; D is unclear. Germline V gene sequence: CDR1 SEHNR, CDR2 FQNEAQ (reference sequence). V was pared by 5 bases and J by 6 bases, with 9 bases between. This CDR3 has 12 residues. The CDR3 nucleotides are TGTGCCAGCAGCATGTCAAAGGATACGCAGTATTTT. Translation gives CASSMSKDTQYF. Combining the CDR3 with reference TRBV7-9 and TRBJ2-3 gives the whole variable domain DTGVSQNPRHKITKRGQNVTFRCDPISEHNRLYWYRQTLGQGPEFLTYFQNEAQLEKSRLLSDRFSAERPKGSFSTLEIQRTEQGDSAMYLCASSMSKDTQYFGPGTRLTVL.

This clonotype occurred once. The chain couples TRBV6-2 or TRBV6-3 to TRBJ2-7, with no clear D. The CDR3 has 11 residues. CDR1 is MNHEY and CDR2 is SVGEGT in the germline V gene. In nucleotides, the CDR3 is TGTGCAGCCACCGACTCCTACGAGCAGTACTTC. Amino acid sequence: CAATDSYEQYF.

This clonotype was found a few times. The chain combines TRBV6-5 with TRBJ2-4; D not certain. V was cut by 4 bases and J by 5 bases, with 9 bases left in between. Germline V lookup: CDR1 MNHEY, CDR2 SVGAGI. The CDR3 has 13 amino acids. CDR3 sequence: CASSSYEENIQYF. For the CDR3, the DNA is TGTGCCAGCAGTTCCTACGAGGAAAACATTCAGTACTTC.

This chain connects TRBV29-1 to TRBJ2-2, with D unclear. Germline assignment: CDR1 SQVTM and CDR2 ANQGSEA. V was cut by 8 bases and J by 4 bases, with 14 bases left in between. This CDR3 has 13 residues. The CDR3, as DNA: TGCAGCATCCGGACGGTGAGCACCGGGGAGCTGTTTTTT. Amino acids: CSIRTVSTGELFF.

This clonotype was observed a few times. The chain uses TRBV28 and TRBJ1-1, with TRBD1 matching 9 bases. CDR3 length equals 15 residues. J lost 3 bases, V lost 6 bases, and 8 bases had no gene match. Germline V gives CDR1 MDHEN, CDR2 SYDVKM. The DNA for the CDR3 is TGTGCCAGCAGCGTTACAGGGGGCTCCCACACTGAAGCTTTCTTT. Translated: CASSVTGGSHTEAFF.

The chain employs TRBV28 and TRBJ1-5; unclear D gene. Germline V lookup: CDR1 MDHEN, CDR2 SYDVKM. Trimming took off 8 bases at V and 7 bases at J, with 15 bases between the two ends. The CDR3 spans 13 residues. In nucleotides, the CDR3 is TGTGCCAGCCGTTATAGGACGGAACAGCCCCAGCATTTT. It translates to CASRYRTEQPQHF.

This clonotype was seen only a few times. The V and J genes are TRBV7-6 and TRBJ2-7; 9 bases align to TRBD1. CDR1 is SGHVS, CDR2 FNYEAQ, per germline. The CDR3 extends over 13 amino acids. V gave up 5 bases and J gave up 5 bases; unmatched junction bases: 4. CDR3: CASSGTGSHEQYF. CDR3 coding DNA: TGTGCCAGCAGCGGGACAGGGTCCCACGAGCAGTACTTC.

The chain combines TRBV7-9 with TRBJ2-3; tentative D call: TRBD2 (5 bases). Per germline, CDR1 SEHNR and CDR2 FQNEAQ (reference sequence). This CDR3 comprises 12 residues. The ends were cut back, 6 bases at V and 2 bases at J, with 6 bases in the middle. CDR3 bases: TGTGCCAGCAGGCGGGTCACAGATACGCAGTATTTT. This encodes CASRRVTDTQYF.

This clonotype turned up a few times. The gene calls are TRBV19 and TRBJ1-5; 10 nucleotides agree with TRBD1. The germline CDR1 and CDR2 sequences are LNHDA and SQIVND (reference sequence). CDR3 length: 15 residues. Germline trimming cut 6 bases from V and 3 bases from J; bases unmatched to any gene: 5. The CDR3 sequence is CASRGQGTPNQPQHF. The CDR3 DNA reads TGTGCCAGTAGGGGACAGGGGACCCCCAATCAGCCCCAGCATTTT.

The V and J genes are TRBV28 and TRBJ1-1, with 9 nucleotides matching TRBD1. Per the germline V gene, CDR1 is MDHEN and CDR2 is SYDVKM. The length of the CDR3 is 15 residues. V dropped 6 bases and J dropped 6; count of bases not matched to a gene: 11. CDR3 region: CASSNLTGGMPEAFF. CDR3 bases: TGTGCCAGCAGCAATTTGACAGGGGGTATGCCTGAAGCTTTCTTT.

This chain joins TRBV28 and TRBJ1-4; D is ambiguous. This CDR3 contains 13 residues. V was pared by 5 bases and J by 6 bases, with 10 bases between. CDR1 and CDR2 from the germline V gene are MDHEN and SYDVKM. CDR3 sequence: CASSPADHEKLFF. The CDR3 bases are TGTGCCAGCAGTCCGGCGGATCATGAAAAACTGTTTTTT.

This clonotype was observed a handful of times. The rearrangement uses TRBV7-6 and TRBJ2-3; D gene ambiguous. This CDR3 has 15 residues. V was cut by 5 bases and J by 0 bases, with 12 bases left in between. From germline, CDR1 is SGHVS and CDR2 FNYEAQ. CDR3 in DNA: TGTGCCAGCAGCAAGAGGACGGCGAGCACAGATACGCAGTATTTT. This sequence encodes CASSKRTASTDTQYF.

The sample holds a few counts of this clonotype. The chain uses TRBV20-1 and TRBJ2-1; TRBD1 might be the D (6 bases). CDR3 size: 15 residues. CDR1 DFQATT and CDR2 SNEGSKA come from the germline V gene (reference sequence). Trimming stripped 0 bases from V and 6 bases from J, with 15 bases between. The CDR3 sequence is CSARDPQDSLNEQFF. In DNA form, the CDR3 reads TGCAGTGCTAGAGATCCCCAGGACAGTCTCAATGAGCAGTTCTTC.

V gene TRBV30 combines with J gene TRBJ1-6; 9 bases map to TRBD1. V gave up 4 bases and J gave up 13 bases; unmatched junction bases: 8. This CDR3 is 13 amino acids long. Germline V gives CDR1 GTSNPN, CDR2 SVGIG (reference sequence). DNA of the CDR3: TGTGCCTGGAACCGGGACAGGGTAGCTCCCCTCCACTTT. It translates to CAWNRDRVAPLHF.

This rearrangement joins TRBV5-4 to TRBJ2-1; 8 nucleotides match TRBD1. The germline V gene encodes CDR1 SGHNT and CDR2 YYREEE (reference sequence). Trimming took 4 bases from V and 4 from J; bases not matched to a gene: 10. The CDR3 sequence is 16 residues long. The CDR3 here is CASSVRPGQVYNEQFF. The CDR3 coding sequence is TGTGCCAGCAGCGTACGTCCGGGACAGGTGTACAATGAGCAGTTCTTC.

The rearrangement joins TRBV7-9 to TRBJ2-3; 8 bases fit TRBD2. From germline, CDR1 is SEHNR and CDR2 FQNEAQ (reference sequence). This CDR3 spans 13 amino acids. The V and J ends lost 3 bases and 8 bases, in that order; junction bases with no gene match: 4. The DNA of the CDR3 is TGTGCCAGCAGCTTGGAGCTAGCGGGTACGCAGTATTTT. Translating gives CASSLELAGTQYF.

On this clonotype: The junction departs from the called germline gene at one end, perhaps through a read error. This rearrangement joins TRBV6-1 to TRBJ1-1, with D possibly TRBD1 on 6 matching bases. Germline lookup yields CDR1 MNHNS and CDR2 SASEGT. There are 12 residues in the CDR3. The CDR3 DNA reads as TGTGCCAGCAGTGGAGGGGGGACTGGAGCTTTCTTT. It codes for CASSGGGTGAFF.

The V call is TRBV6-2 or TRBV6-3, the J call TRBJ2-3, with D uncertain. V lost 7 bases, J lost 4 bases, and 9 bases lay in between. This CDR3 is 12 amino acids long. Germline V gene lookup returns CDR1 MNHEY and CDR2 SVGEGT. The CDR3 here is CASNRRPDTQYF. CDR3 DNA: TGTGCCAGCAACCGCAGGCCAGATACGCAGTATTTT.

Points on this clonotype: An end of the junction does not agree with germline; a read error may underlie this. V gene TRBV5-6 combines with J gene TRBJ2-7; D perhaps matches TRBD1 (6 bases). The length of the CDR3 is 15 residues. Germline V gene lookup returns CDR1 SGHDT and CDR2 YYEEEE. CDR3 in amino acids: CASSFSNLTGPRPHF. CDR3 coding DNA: TGTGCCAGCAGCTTTTCGAACCTTACAGGGCCACGTCCCCACTTC.

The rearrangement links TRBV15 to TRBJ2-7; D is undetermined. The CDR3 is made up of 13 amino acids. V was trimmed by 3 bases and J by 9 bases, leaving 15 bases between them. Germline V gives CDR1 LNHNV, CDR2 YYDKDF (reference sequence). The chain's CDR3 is CATSSSILSGQYF. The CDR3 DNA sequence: TGTGCCACCAGCAGTTCTATCCTTTCGGGGCAGTACTTC.

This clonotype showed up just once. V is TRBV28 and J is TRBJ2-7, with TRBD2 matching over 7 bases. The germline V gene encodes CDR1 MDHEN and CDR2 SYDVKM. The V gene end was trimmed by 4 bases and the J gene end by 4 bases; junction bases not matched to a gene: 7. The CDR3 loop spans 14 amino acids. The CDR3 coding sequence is TGTGCCAGCAGTTCGGGGACTATAGTTTACGAGCAGTACTTC. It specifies CASSSGTIVYEQYF.

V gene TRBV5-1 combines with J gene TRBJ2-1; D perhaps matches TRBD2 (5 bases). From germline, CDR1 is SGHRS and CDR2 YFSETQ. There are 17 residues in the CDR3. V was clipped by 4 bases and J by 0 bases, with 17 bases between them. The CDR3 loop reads CASSPPRETSSYNEQFF. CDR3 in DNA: TGCGCCAGCAGCCCGCCTAGGGAGACGAGCTCCTACAATGAGCAGTTCTTC.

The CDR3 DNA is TGTGCCAGCAGTGAAATGTCCACAGATACGCAGTATTTT. It is translated as CASSEMSTDTQYF. The chain employs TRBV25-1 and TRBJ2-3, with D hard to call. The germline V gene has CDR1 MGHDK and CDR2 SYGVNS. This CDR3 spans 13 amino acids. The ends were cut back, 2 bases at V and 2 bases at J, with 5 bases in the middle. The complete variable domain, with remaining parts taken from reference TRBV25-1 and TRBJ2-3, reads EADIYQTPRYLVIGTGKKITLECSQTMGHDKMYWYQQDPGMELHLIHYSYGVNSTEKGDLSSESTVSRIRTEHFPLTLESARPSHTSQYLCASSEMSTDTQYFGPGTRLTVL.

DNA for the CDR3: TGTGCCAGCTCACCACAGGGCGCAGATACGCAGTATTTT. This codes for CASSPQGADTQYF. This rearrangement joins TRBV18 to TRBJ2-3, with no clear D. From germline, CDR1 is KGHSH and CDR2 LQKENI. CDR3 size: 13 residues. V gave up 1 base and J gave up 4 bases, with 6 bases separating them.

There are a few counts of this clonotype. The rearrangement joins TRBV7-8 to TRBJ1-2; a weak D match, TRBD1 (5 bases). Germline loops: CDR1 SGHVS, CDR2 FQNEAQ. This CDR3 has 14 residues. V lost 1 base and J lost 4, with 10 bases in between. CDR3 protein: CASSLDWGPYGYTF. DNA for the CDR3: TGTGCCAGCAGCTTAGATTGGGGACCCTATGGCTACACCTTC.

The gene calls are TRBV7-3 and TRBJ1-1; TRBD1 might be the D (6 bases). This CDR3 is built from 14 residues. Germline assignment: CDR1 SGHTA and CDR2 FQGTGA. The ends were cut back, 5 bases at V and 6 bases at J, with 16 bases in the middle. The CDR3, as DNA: TGTGCCAGCAGCCCCAGGGGTAGGGGGGCTGAAGCTTTCTTT. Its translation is CASSPRGRGAEAFF.

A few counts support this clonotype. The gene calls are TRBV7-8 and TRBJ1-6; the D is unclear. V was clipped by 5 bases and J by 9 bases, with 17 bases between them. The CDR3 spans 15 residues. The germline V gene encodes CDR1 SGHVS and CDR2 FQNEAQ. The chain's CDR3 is CASSLKDRRGSPLHF. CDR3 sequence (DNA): TGTGCCAGCAGCCTAAAAGATAGACGCGGTTCACCCCTCCACTTT.

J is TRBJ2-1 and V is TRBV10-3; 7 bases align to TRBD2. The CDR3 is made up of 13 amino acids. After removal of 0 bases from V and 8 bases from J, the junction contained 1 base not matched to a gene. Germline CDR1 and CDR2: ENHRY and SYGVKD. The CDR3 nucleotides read TGTGCCATCAGTGAGTCGACTAGCTATGAGCAGTTCTTC. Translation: CAISESTSYEQFF.